This T cell receptor beta chain was captured in a study of T-cell reconstitution after alpha-beta-depleted transplantation in children (dated by TCRdb to 2016 to 2018). Study-wide context: Using TCR repertoire profiling, the study followed T-cell immune reconstitution in a quantitative way in children after TCRalphabeta/CD19-depleted allogeneic hematopoietic cell transplantation. The investigation overall reported the following: Apparently early alphabetaT-cell count recovery about two months after transplant reportedly relied on only several hundred rapidly expanded clones derived from non-depleted graft cells. Hyperexpanded clone frequencies declined over subsequent months; after one year, T-cell counts and TCRbeta diversity were mostly attributed to newly produced T cells. In some patients, the high TCRbeta diversity seen at day 60 was put down to recipient T cells and intrathymic progenitors that had survived conditioning.

This clonotype was counted many times. Its antigen specificity is not known. No base-level quality is on record; no much larger clone is a single base apart. The CDR3 covers 15 residues, taking in both the cysteine and the phenylalanine. Only the CDR3 DNA is retained, 45 bases long and in frame from the first base. V is reduced by 2 bases and J by 0 bases, leaving a spacing of 6 bases between them. Taken from the germline V gene, the CDR1 and CDR2 loops are SGDLS and YYNGEE. The treatment or condition label here, explained by the study, means: allogeneic hematopoietic cell transplantation with graft depleted of TCRalphabeta T cells and CD19 B cells. TCRalphabeta/CD19-depleted allogeneic hematopoietic cell grafts were given to the transplant recipients, all of whom were children. Libraries were prepared through PCR. TCRdb names Illumina HiSeq 2500 as the instrument used. To normalize quantification of the TCRbeta repertoire, the TCR libraries were built with molecular barcoding that relied on unique molecular identifiers. TCRdb handled the public reads itself, with Q25 trimming in fastp and clone calling in MiXCR, and kept productive beta chains. Each entry merges the rows of one CDR3 protein and shows their most common DNA and genes. This sample lists about 460,000 distinct CDR3 sequences; roughly 10% were detected once. Of the sample, around 2% falls within the top ten clones.

This chain joins TRBV9 to TRBJ2-6; no D gene can be assigned with confidence. This TCR derives from a child younger than 10 with inherited bone marrow failure, due to receive a stem cell transplant. The material was PBMCs, obtained before TCRalphabeta/CD19-depleted stem cell transplant. In nucleotides, the sequence is TGTGCCAGCAGCGTTTTCCCCTCTGGGGCCAACGTCCTGACTTTC. Its translation reads: CASSVFPSGANVLTF.